These 31 T cell receptor beta chains share one sample of origin, sequenced in a study of blood T cells in healthy people across ages. A sample-barcoded 5' primer and a J-beta primer mix were used in a second PCR of about 7 to 12 cycles. TCRdb reprocessed the 5' RACE reads with MiXCR, giving one entry per CDR3 protein. The sample has about 1,500,000 distinct CDR3 sequences; approximately 42% are singletons. The sample taken for sequencing was blood. The receptors shown here come from a woman aged 18-29 years in good health.

This sequence joins TRBV19 and TRBJ1-2; perhaps TRBD1 as D (5 bases). The germline V and J ends were trimmed by 6 bases and 4 bases, with 15 bases remaining between them. CDR3 length equals 14 residues. Germline assignment: CDR1 LNHDA and CDR2 SQIVND (reference sequence). CDR3 protein: CASSQGVGAYGYTF. The CDR3 region has the DNA TGTGCCAGTAGCCAAGGGGTTGGGGCCTATGGCTACACCTTC.

Many counts were recorded for this clonotype. A much more abundant neighbour one base away suggests this may be a read error. V and J are TRBV10-3 and TRBJ2-7, with D unclear. Germline V lookup: CDR1 ENHRY, CDR2 SYGVKD. This CDR3 is built from 13 residues. Trimming shortened V by 4 bases and J by 7 bases, and 14 bases separated the two germline ends. DNA for the CDR3: TGTGCCATCAGTGTCGGCAGATACAATGAGCAGTACTTC. It is translated as CAISVGRYNEQYF.

This clonotype was found a few times. The V gene is TRBV13, the J gene TRBJ2-3; unclear D gene. The CDR3 extends over 15 amino acids. CDR1 is PRHDT, CDR2 FYEKMQ, per germline (reference sequence). The V end was cut by 3 bases, the J end by 5 bases, with 15 bases between. CDR3 nucleotides: TGTGCCAGCAGCTTTCAAGTAGGGTCTGGAGATACGCAGTATTTT. Protein sequence: CASSFQVGSGDTQYF. Complete variable domain (other parts from reference TRBV13 and TRBJ2-3): AAGVIQSPRHLIKEKRETATLKCYPIPRHDTVYWYQQGPGQDPQFLISFYEKMQSDKGSIPDRFSAQQFSDYHSELNMSSLELGDSALYFCASSFQVGSGDTQYFGPGTRLTVL.

The J gene is TRBJ2-1, the V gene TRBV27; weak D call: TRBD2 (6 bases). This CDR3 spans 17 amino acids. Trimming shortened V by 0 bases and J by 7 bases, and 19 bases separated the two germline ends. Germline loops: CDR1 MNHEY, CDR2 SMNVEV (reference sequence). The CDR3 sequence is CASSLSRAGSGRNEQFF. The CDR3 DNA follows: TGTGCCAGCAGTTTATCTCGGGCGGGATCGGGGAGAAATGAGCAGTTCTTC.

The CDR3 here is CATRGLKDYGYTF. The CDR3 region has the DNA TGTGCCACCAGGGGGTTGAAGGACTATGGCTACACCTTC. The genes are TRBV13 and TRBJ1-2, with 7 nucleotides matching TRBD1. The CDR3 sequence is 13 residues long. Losses at the gene ends were 10 bases for V and 3 bases for J; bases not matched to a gene: 8. Germline V lookup: CDR1 PRHDT, CDR2 FYEKMQ (reference sequence).

The rearrangement joins TRBV29-1 to TRBJ2-3; D is possibly TRBD2 (5 bases). Germline V CDR1 and CDR2: SQVTM, ANQGSEA. The CDR3 has 13 residues. V lost 4 bases to trimming and J lost 4 bases, with 12 bases between them. For the CDR3, the DNA is TGCAGCGTTGCCTCCCCTAGCTCAGATACGCAGTATTTT. This codes for CSVASPSSDTQYF.

A few counts support this clonotype. This chain uses TRBV6-5 with TRBJ2-5; 7 bases agree with TRBD1. Germline-derived CDR1 and CDR2 are MNHEY and SVGAGI. The CDR3 runs 14 residues. Trimming at V came to 5 bases and at J to 3 bases, leaving 6 bases not matched to a gene. Here the CDR3 reads CASSRLGTEETQYF. The DNA of the CDR3 is TGTGCCAGCAGTCGTCTAGGGACAGAAGAGACCCAGTACTTC.

This clonotype was recorded only once. The chain recombines TRBV20-1 with TRBJ2-7; weak D call: TRBD1 (7 bases). The V end was cut by 0 bases, the J end by 5 bases, with 17 bases between. The germline CDR1 and CDR2 sequences are DFQATT and SNEGSKA (reference sequence). This CDR3 spans 15 amino acids. CDR3 bases: TGCAGTGCTAGAGATCCAAAGGGGGCGGGGCACGAGCAGTACTTC. This gives the protein CSARDPKGAGHEQYF.

The chain links TRBV20-1 to TRBJ2-6; the D is unclear. V was shortened by 4 bases and J by 4 bases, with 11 bases between the two germline ends. Germline V gene sequence: CDR1 DFQATT, CDR2 SNEGSKA (reference sequence). The CDR3 has 14 amino acids. CDR3 sequence reads: CSATRTEGANVLTF. CDR3 DNA sequence: TGCAGTGCTACTAGGACGGAAGGGGCCAACGTCCTGACTTTC.

V is TRBV27 and J is TRBJ2-1; maybe TRBD1 (5 bases). There are 15 residues in the CDR3. V was pared by 7 bases and J by 7 bases, with 20 bases between. The germline V gene has CDR1 MNHEY and CDR2 SMNVEV (reference sequence). The CDR3 reads CASIRDPESGNEQFF. CDR3 sequence (DNA): TGTGCCAGCATAAGAGATCCCGAGTCAGGGAATGAGCAGTTCTTC.

On this clonotype: An end of the junction differs from the germline gene, which may be a read error. The chain is built from TRBV3-1 and TRBJ2-3, with D uncertain. The CDR3 covers 15 residues. Germline V gene lookup returns CDR1 LGHDT and CDR2 YNNKEL (reference sequence). The CDR3 loop reads CVSSQGQPSTDTQYF. The CDR3 bases are TGTGTCAGCAGCCAAGGGCAGCCTAGCACAGATACGCAGTATTTT.

The rearrangement links TRBV2 to TRBJ2-3; 10 nucleotides line up with TRBD1. The J call may not be correct, given that the DNA end is closer to TRBJ2-7. Germline CDR1 reads SNHLY; CDR2 reads FYNNEI. This CDR3 region has 12 residues. CDR3: CASSDRGREQYF. In DNA, the CDR3 is TGTGCCAGCTCGGACAGGGGGAGGGAGCAGTACTTC.

The rearrangement uses TRBV27 and TRBJ1-2; 8 bases map to TRBD1. The CDR3 length is 13 residues. In germline, CDR1 is MNHEY, CDR2 SMNVEV (reference sequence). J was trimmed by 4 bases and V by 10 bases; bases with no gene match: 8. The CDR3 DNA reads as TGTGCCACGGGTGACAGGGGAGGCTATGGCTACACCTTC. Translation gives CATGDRGGYGYTF.

J is TRBJ2-4 and V is TRBV27, with 8 positions matching TRBD1. The J call may be incorrect, as the DNA end agrees better with TRBJ2-7. The germline V gene encodes CDR1 MNHEY and CDR2 SMNVEV (reference sequence). The CDR3 sequence is 15 residues long. The CDR3 loop is CASSPLPGQAYEQYF. DNA for the CDR3: TGTGCCAGCAGCCCCCTGCCGGGACAGGCGTACGAGCAGTACTTC.

V gene TRBV7-2 combines with J gene TRBJ2-5, with D hard to call. The better agreement between TRBJ2-1 and the DNA end casts doubt on the J call. The CDR3 loop spans 13 amino acids. CDR1 and CDR2 (germline): SGHTA, FQGNSA. The CDR3 nucleotides are TGTGCCAGCAGCTTAAGTGTCCAAGAGACCCAGTTCTTC. Its protein product is CASSLSVQETQFF.

This chain connects TRBV5-1 to TRBJ2-5; TRBD2 matches 10 bases. Trimming took 5 bases from V and 0 from J; bases not matched to a gene: 7. The germline V gene has CDR1 SGHRS and CDR2 YFSETQ. The CDR3 totals 16 residues. The CDR3 DNA reads as TGCGCCAGCAGACCAGTACTAGCGGGGTACCAAGAGACCCAGTACTTC. This sequence encodes CASRPVLAGYQETQYF.

The V gene is TRBV5-1, the J gene TRBJ2-1, with a weak D call TRBD1 (5 bases). V gave up 0 bases and J gave up 14 bases, with 24 bases separating them. Germline CDR1 and CDR2: SGHRS and YFSETQ. This CDR3 has 16 residues. CDR3 sequence: CASSLEGSSGPSSEFF. CDR3 DNA sequence: TGCGCCAGCAGCTTGGAGGGGTCGTCAGGCCCAAGTTCCGAGTTCTTC.

This chain joins TRBV6-6 and TRBJ1-6, with no clear D. V gave up 7 bases and J gave up 4 bases, with 20 bases separating them. The CDR3 runs 17 residues. Germline V gives CDR1 MNHNY, CDR2 SVGAGI (reference sequence). CDR3 region: CASNIAQFERYNSPLHF. CDR3 DNA: TGTGCCAGCAACATAGCCCAGTTTGAACGTTATAATTCACCCCTCCACTTT.

Here the CDR3 DNA reads TGTGCCAGCAGCTTGGGAAGAGAGCCCCAGCATTTT. Translated, it gives CASSLGREPQHF. V usage is TRBV7-9 and J usage is TRBJ1-5; no reliable D call. CDR3 length equals 12 residues. Germline CDR1 SEHNR, CDR2 FQNEAQ (reference sequence). V was shortened by 3 bases and J by 8 bases, with 8 bases between the two germline ends.

The sample holds many counts of this clonotype. The chain is built from TRBV29-1 and TRBJ2-1, with D possibly being TRBD2 (6 bases). The CDR3 length is 13 residues. V lost 4 bases to trimming and J lost 0 bases, with 7 bases between them. Per germline, CDR1 SQVTM and CDR2 ANQGSEA. The CDR3 protein is CSVGLVSYNEQFF. As DNA, the CDR3 is TGCAGCGTTGGACTAGTCTCCTACAATGAGCAGTTCTTC.

There are a few counts of this clonotype. DNA for the CDR3: TGTGCCAGCAGCCAAGAGGGAGGGCCTCGGGAGACCCAGTACTTC. Protein sequence: CASSQEGGPRETQYF. V gene TRBV3-1 combines with J gene TRBJ2-5; 7 bases are a match to TRBD2. This CDR3 contains 15 residues. V dropped 0 bases and J dropped 5; count of bases not matched to a gene: 6. From germline, CDR1 is LGHDT and CDR2 YNNKEL (reference sequence).

The chain uses TRBV7-2 and TRBJ1-1, with 8 positions matching TRBD1. In germline, CDR1 is SGHTA, CDR2 FQGNSA. V shed 6 bases, J shed 4 bases, and the junction held 10 bases outside the gene matches. CDR3 length equals 15 residues. This chain's CDR3 is CASRTHGQGFTEAFF. CDR3 nucleotides: TGTGCCAGCAGAACCCATGGACAGGGTTTCACTGAAGCTTTCTTT. The full variable domain, in which reference TRBV7-2 and TRBJ1-1 provide the parts outside the CDR3, is GAGVSQSPSNKVTEKGKDVELRCDPISGHTALYWYRQSLGQGLEFLIYFQGNSAPDKSGLPSDRFSAERTGGSVSTLTIQRTQQEDSAVYLCASRTHGQGFTEAFFGQGTRLTVV.

V is TRBV7-8 and J is TRBJ2-7; D unresolved. CDR1 and CDR2 (germline): SGHVS, FQNEAQ. The CDR3 is 14 residues long. The V end lost 5 bases, the J end lost 2 bases, and 13 bases lay between the germline ends. In DNA form, the CDR3 reads TGTGCCAGCAGCGCCCAAACTGTCACCTACGAGCAGTACTTC. This sequence encodes CASSAQTVTYEQYF.

This clonotype was found a few times. The rearrangement uses TRBV7-2 and TRBJ2-5; the match to TRBD2 covers 7 bases. With 2 bases clipped from V and 5 bases from J, the junction kept 8 bases outside the gene matches. Germline CDR1 and CDR2: SGHTA and FQGNSA. The CDR3 extends over 15 amino acids. The CDR3 spells CASSLWRLGGETQYF. In nucleotides, the CDR3 is TGTGCCAGCAGCTTATGGCGATTGGGGGGGGAGACCCAGTACTTC.

This rearrangement joins TRBV15 to TRBJ1-2; TRBD1 is a possible D gene (5 bases). Trimming shortened V by 0 bases and J by 9 bases, and 17 bases separated the two germline ends. Per the germline V gene, CDR1 is LNHNV and CDR2 is YYDKDF (reference sequence). The CDR3 covers 15 residues. The CDR3 region is CATSRDMGDSNSYTF. The CDR3 DNA sequence: TGTGCCACCAGCAGAGATATGGGAGACAGTAATAGCTACACCTTC.

Notes on this clonotype: At one boundary the junction diverges from the germline segment, which might be a read error. The chain has TRBV7-8 and TRBJ2-3, with D tentatively TRBD1 or TRBD2 (5 bases each). The CDR3 runs 16 residues. Germline assignment: CDR1 SGHVS and CDR2 FQNEAQ. The CDR3 protein is CASTPGRLAFTDTRYF. The CDR3 DNA reads TGTGCCAGCACCCCAGGGCGGCTAGCATTCACAGATACGCGGTATTTT.

The chain is built from TRBV28 and TRBJ2-2, with 11 positions matching TRBD1. Germline CDR1 is MDHEN and CDR2 is SYDVKM. The CDR3 extends over 16 amino acids. After removal of 7 bases from V and 5 bases from J, the junction contained 9 bases not matched to a gene. The CDR3 protein is CASILRTGGLTGELFF. CDR3 in DNA: TGTGCCAGCATCCTCAGGACAGGGGGCTTAACCGGGGAGCTGTTTTTT.

The chain employs TRBV6-5 and TRBJ2-3; D remains ambiguous. The CDR3 runs 14 residues. Trimming removed 5 bases from V and 3 bases from J, with 12 bases in between. Germline CDR1 reads MNHEY; CDR2 reads SVGAGI. The CDR3 DNA reads as TGTGCCAGCAGTGGTCCAAGCGTGACAGATACGCAGTATTTT. It specifies CASSGPSVTDTQYF.

The chain carries TRBV6-5 and TRBJ1-1; D possibly corresponds to TRBD1 (6 bases). Trimming took 3 bases from V and 0 from J, leaving 11 bases between them. Germline V CDR1 and CDR2: MNHEY, SVGAGI. CDR3 length: 15 residues. This CDR3 reads CASSYGGTMNTEAFF. DNA of the CDR3: TGTGCCAGCAGTTATGGAGGGACAATGAACACTGAAGCTTTCTTT.

This clonotype was counted ten times or more. The chain joins TRBV9 to TRBJ2-7, with TRBD2 matching over 7 bases. The CDR3 is made up of 15 amino acids. The V gene's germline CDR1 is SGDLS and CDR2 YYNGEE. Germline trimming cut 0 bases from V and 2 bases from J; bases unmatched to any gene: 5. CDR3 in amino acids: CASSVDGGGTYEQYF. CDR3 coding DNA: TGTGCCAGCAGCGTAGATGGCGGGGGAACCTACGAGCAGTACTTC.

This clonotype was detected once. The V and J genes are TRBV5-1 and TRBJ2-2; 8 bases agree with TRBD1. CDR3 size: 16 residues. Per the germline V gene, CDR1 is SGHRS and CDR2 is YFSETQ. V lost 1 base and J lost 3; bases outside the gene matches: 5. CDR3 DNA: TGCGCCAGCAGCTTGTTGGGACAGGCCGACACCGGGGAGCTGTTTTTT. Translating it yields CASSLLGQADTGELFF.